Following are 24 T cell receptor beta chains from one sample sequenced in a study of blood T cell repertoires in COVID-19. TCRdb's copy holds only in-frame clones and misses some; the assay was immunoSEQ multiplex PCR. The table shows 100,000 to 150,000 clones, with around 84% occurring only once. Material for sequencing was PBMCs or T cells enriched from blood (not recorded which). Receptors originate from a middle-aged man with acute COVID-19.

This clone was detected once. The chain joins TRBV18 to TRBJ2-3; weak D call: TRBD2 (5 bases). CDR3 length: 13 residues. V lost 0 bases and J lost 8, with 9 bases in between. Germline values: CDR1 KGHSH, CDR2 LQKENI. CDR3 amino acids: CASSPPDWSTQYF. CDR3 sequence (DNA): TGTGCCAGCTCACCACCGGACTGGTCTACGCAGTATTTT.

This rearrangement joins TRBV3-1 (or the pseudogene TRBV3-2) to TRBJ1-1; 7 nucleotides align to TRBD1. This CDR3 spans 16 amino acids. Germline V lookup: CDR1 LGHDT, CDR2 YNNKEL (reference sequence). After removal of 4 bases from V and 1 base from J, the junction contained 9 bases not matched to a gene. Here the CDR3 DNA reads TGTGCCAGCAGCCCGGGAAGGGGGCAGGGGAACACTGAAGCTTTCTTT. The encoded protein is CASSPGRGQGNTEAFF.

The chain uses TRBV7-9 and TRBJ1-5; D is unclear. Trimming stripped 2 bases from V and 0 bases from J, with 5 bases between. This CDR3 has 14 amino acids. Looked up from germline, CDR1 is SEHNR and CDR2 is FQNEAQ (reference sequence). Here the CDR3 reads CASSLQDSNQPQHF. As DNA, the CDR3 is TGTGCCAGCAGCTTACAGGATAGCAATCAGCCCCAGCATTTT. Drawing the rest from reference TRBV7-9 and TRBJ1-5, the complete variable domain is DTGVSQNPRHKITKRGQNVTFRCDPISEHNRLYWYRQTLGQGPEFLTYFQNEAQLEKSRLLSDRFSAERPKGSFSTLEIQRTEQGDSAMYLCASSLQDSNQPQHFGDGTRLSIL.

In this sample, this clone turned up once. CDR3 loop: CASSPLGQGNPYEQYF. In DNA form, the CDR3 reads TGTGCCAGCAGTCCACTGGGACAGGGAAATCCCTACGAGCAGTACTTC. V usage is TRBV27 and J usage is TRBJ2-7; 9 bases agree with TRBD1. The germline V gene encodes CDR1 MNHEY and CDR2 SMNVEV (reference sequence). V was clipped by 5 bases and J by 2 bases; unmatched bases: 10. The CDR3 length is 16 residues.

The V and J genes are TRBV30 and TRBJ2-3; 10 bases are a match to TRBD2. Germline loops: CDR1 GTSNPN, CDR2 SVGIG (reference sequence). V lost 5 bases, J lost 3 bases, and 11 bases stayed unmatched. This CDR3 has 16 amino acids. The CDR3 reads CAWGTLGLARTDTQYF. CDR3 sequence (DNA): TGTGCCTGGGGAACTTTGGGACTAGCGAGAACAGATACGCAGTATTTT.

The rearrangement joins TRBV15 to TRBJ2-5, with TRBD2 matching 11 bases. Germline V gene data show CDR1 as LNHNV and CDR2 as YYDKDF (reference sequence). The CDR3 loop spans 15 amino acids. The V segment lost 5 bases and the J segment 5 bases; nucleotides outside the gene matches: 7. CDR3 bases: TGTGCCACCAGCCGCGGGCTAGCGGGAGGCGAGACCCAGTACTTC. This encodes CATSRGLAGGETQYF.

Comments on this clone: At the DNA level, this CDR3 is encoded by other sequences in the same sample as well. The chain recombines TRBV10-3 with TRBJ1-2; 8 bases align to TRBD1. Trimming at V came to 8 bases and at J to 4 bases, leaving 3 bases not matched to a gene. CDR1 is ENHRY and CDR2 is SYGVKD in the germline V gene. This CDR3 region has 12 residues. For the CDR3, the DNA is TGTGCCATCGGTACAGGGGGCTATGGCTACACCTTC. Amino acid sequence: CAIGTGGYGYTF.

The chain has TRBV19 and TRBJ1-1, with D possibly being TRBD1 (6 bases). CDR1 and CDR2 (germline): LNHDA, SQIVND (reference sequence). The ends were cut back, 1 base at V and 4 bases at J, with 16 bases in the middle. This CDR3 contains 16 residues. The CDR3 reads CASSIGPSGGSTEAFF. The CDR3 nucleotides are TGTGCCAGTAGTATAGGCCCGTCGGGGGGCTCCACTGAAGCTTTCTTT.

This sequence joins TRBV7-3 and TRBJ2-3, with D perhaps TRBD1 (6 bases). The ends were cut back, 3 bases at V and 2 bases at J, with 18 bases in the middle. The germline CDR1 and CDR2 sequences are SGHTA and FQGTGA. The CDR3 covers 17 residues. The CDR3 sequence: CASSLGAGTAVTDTQYF. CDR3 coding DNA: TGTGCCAGCAGCTTGGGGGCCGGGACGGCAGTCACAGATACGCAGTATTTT.

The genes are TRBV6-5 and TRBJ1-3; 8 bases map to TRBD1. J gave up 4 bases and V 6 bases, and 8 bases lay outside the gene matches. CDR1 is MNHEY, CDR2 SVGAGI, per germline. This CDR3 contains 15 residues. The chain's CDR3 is CASRSTGGSGNTIYF. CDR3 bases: TGTGCCAGCAGATCTACAGGGGGGTCGGGAAACACCATATATTTT.

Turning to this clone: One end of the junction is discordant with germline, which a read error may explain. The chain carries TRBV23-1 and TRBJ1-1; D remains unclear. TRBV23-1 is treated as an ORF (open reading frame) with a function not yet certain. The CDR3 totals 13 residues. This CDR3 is CARRPGNGTEAFF. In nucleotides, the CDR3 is TGCGCCCGCAGGCCGGGAAATGGGACTGAAGCTTTCTTT.

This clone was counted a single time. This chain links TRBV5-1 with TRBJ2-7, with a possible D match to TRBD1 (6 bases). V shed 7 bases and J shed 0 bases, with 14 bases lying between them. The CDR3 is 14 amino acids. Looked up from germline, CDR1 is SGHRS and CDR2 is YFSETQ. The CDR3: CASREQGYSYEQYF. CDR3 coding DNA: TGCGCCAGCCGCGAACAGGGCTACTCCTACGAGCAGTACTTC.

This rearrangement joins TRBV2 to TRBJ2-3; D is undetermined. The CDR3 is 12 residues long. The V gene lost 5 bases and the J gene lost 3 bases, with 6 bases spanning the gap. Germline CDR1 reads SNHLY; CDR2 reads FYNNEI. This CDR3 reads CASSTSTDTQYF. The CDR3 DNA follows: TGTGCCAGCAGTACAAGTACAGATACGCAGTATTTT.

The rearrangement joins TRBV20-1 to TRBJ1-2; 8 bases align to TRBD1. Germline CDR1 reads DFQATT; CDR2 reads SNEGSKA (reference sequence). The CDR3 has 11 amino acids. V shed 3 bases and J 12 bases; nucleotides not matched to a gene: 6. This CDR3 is CSASYQGANTF. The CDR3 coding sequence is TGCAGTGCTAGCTATCAGGGGGCAAACACCTTC.

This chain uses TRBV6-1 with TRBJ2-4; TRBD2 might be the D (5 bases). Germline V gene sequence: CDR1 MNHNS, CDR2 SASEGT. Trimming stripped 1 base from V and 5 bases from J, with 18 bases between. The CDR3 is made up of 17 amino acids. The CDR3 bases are TGTGCCAGCAGTGAAGTGCCCCCGGGCGGGCCGCAAAACATTCAGTACTTC. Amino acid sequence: CASSEVPPGGPQNIQYF.

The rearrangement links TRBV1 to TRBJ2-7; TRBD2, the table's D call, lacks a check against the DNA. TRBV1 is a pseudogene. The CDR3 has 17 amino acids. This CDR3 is CTSSQELEGLAGDEQYF. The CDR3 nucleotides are TGCACCAGCAGCCAAGAATTGGAAGGTCTAGCGGGAGACGAGCAGTACTTC.

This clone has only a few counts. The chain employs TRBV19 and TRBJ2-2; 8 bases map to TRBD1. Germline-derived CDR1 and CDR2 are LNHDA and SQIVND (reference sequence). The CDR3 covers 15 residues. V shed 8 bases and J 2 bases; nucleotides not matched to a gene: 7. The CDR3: CASHRQGPNTGELFF. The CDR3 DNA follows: TGTGCCAGTCATAGACAGGGGCCTAACACCGGGGAGCTGTTTTTT. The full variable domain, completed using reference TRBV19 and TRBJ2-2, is DGGITQSPKYLFRKEGQNVTLSCEQNLNHDAMYWYRQDPGQGLRLIYYSQIVNDFQKGDIAEGYSVSREKKESFPLTVTSAQKNPTAFYLCASHRQGPNTGELFFGEGSRLTVL.

The CDR3 protein is CASSHTGTYEQYF. The CDR3 DNA follows: TGTGCCAGCAGCCATACAGGAACCTACGAGCAGTACTTC. J is TRBJ2-7 and V is TRBV3-1 (or the pseudogene TRBV3-2), with D perhaps matching TRBD1 (5 bases). Germline V gene data show CDR1 as LGHDT and CDR2 as YNNKEL (reference sequence). The CDR3 consists of 13 residues. V was trimmed by 3 bases and J by 2 bases, leaving 8 bases between them.

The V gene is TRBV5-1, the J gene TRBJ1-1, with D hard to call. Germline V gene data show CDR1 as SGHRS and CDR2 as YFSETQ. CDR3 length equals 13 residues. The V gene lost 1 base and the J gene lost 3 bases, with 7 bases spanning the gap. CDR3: CASSLQEDTEAFF. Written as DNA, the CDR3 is TGCGCCAGCAGCTTGCAGGAGGACACTGAAGCTTTCTTT.

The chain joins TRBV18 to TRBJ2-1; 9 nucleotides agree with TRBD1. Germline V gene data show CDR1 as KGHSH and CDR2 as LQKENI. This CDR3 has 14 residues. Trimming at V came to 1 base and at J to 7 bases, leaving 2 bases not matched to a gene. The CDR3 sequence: CASSPRTGENEQFF. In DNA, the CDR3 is TGTGCCAGCTCACCACGGACAGGGGAAAATGAGCAGTTCTTC.

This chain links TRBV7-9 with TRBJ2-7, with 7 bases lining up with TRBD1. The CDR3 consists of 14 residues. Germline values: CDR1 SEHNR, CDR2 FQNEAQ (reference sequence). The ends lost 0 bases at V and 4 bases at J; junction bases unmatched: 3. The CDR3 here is CASSLAGGQYEQYF. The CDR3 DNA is TGTGCCAGCAGCTTAGCAGGGGGCCAGTACGAGCAGTACTTC.

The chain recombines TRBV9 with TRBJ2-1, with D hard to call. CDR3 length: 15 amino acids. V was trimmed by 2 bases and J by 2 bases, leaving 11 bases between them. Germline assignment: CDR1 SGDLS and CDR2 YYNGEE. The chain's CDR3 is CASSVPPDPYNEQFF. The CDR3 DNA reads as TGTGCCAGCAGCGTCCCCCCAGATCCCTACAATGAGCAGTTCTTC.

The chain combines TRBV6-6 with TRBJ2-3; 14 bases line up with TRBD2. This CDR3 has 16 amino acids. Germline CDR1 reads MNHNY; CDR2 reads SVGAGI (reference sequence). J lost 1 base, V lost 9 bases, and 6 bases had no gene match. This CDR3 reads CASSGLAGARTDTQYF. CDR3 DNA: TGTGCCAGTTCGGGACTAGCGGGAGCGCGCACAGATACGCAGTATTTT.

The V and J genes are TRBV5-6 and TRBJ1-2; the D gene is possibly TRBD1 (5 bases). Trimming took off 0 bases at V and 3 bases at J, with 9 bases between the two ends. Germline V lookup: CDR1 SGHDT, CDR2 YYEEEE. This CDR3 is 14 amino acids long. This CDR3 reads CASSLEGFYYGYTF. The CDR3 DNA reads TGTGCCAGCAGCTTGGAGGGGTTTTACTATGGCTACACCTTC.